This TCR beta chain stems from a study of memory CD4+ T cells and cytomegalovirus serostatus. The sort gate was single viable CD3+CD4+CD8-CD45RO+ cells for memory CD4+ T cells. Donors' CMV status reflects serum IgG against pp150, pp28, p38, p52. Only in-frame clones appear in the TCRdb table, and some are missing; sequencing was by immunoSEQ multiplex PCR. The sample records some 52,000 clones, around 80% being singletons. The germline V gene has CDR1 SGHNT and CDR2 YENEEA. There are 15 residues in the CDR3. Trimming took 3 bases from V and 1 from J, leaving 12 bases between them. The chain couples TRBV11-3 to TRBJ2-5; possible D gene TRBD1, 6 bases. The source is an adult in good health and CMV-seronegative. The specimen sequenced was memory CD4+ T cells from blood. Here the CDR3 DNA reads TGTGCCAGCAGCTTGCCGGGACAACCCCAAGAGACCCAGTACTTC. Translated, it gives CASSLPGQPQETQYF.